A single sample gave rise to the 20 T cell receptor beta chains below, sequenced in a study of T cells in localized non-small cell lung cancer. Repertoires were generated with immunoSEQ multiplex PCR, while TCRdb's copy carries only in-frame clones and drops some. Of some 15,000 clones in the sample, around 87% were seen once. This sample comprised peripheral blood mononuclear cells, obtained before any cancer treatment. The receptor set was obtained from an older male donor with stage II lung adenocarcinoma.

The chain uses TRBV7-9 and TRBJ1-3; D is possibly TRBD1 (6 bases). This CDR3 spans 16 amino acids. Trimming shortened V by 5 bases and J by 5 bases, and 19 bases separated the two germline ends. Germline values: CDR1 SEHNR, CDR2 FQNEAQ (reference sequence). The CDR3: CASSTLTGALRNTIYF. The CDR3 DNA reads TGTGCCAGCAGCACCTTGACAGGCGCTCTAAGAAACACCATATATTTT.

The chain couples TRBV9 to TRBJ1-2; the match to TRBD1 covers 8 bases. The CDR3 extends over 14 amino acids. The germline gives CDR1 SGDLS, CDR2 YYNGEE. V lost 4 bases and J lost 7; bases outside the gene matches: 9. The CDR3 DNA reads as TGTGCCAGCAGCCCATTTGGACAGGGAGGTGGCTACACCTTC. Translation gives CASSPFGQGGGYTF.

The V and J genes are TRBV11-3 and TRBJ1-1, with TRBD1 as a possible D gene (6 bases). V lost 0 bases, J lost 7 bases, and 6 bases lay in between. This CDR3 has 12 residues. Looked up from germline, CDR1 is SGHNT and CDR2 is YENEEA. The CDR3 DNA follows: TGTGCCAGCAGCTTAGACAGGGGTGAAGCTTTCTTT. This encodes CASSLDRGEAFF.

The V call is TRBV4-3, the J call TRBJ1-5; no firm D call. The CDR3 runs to 16 residues. V shed 0 bases and J shed 1 base, with 10 bases lying between them. Germline assignment: CDR1 LGHNA and CDR2 YSLEER. The CDR3 loop reads CASSQDTGWSNQPQHF. The CDR3 region has the DNA TGCGCCAGCAGCCAAGATACGGGGTGGAGCAATCAGCCCCAGCATTTT.

V usage is TRBV29-1 and J usage is TRBJ1-1; no clear D. V gave up 5 bases and J gave up 1 base, with 11 bases separating them. Germline V gives CDR1 SQVTM, CDR2 ANQGSEA. CDR3 size: 13 residues. The CDR3 DNA reads as TGCAGCGTTCTTAACAGAGAGAACACTGAAGCTTTCTTT. Translation: CSVLNRENTEAFF.

The chain joins TRBV5-1 to TRBJ2-1; TRBD2 matches 8 bases. CDR3 length: 17 residues. Germline CDR1 SGHRS, CDR2 YFSETQ. J lost 5 bases, V lost 1 base, and 11 bases had no gene match. The CDR3 here is CASSLYNSGMGDNEQFF. DNA for the CDR3: TGCGCCAGCAGCTTGTATAATAGCGGGATGGGAGACAATGAGCAGTTCTTC.

The chain combines TRBV28 with TRBJ2-7; D possibly corresponds to TRBD1 (7 bases). The ends were cut back, 6 bases at V and 3 bases at J, with 12 bases in the middle. Germline-derived CDR1 and CDR2 are MDHEN and SYDVKM. The CDR3 spans 13 residues. This CDR3 reads CASRDQGGYEQYF. CDR3 DNA sequence: TGTGCCAGCAGAGACCAGGGGGGCTACGAGCAGTACTTC.

This clone was observed a single time. This chain joins TRBV18 and TRBJ2-1, with a tentative D call TRBD1 (6 bases). V dropped 2 bases and J dropped 9 bases, with 14 bases sitting between them. The CDR3 totals 14 residues. Germline V gene data show CDR1 as KGHSH and CDR2 as LQKENI. DNA of the CDR3: TGTGCCAGCTCACCAGGCAACAGGGTTGGTGAGCAGTTCTTC. Its translation is CASSPGNRVGEQFF.

The chain joins TRBV7-8 to TRBJ2-2, with D hard to call. Germline lookup yields CDR1 SGHVS and CDR2 FQNEAQ. The V end lost 4 bases, the J end lost 9 bases, and 6 bases lay between the germline ends. The CDR3 consists of 11 residues. This CDR3 is CASSSFRELFF. The CDR3 DNA is TGTGCCAGCAGCTCTTTCAGGGAGCTGTTTTTT.

The chain employs TRBV5-5 and TRBJ2-3; TRBD2 aligns across 7 bases. CDR3 length: 15 residues. With V trimmed by 2 bases and J by 3 bases, 6 bases remained unmatched. Germline CDR1 reads SGHKS; CDR2 reads YYEKEE (reference sequence). The CDR3: CASSFWEGLTDTQYF. The CDR3 coding sequence is TGTGCCAGCAGCTTTTGGGAGGGCCTAACAGATACGCAGTATTTT.

By proportion, this clone is large. The J gene is TRBJ1-2, the V gene TRBV4-1; D not resolved. V was shortened by 0 bases and J by 7 bases, with 12 bases between the two germline ends. The CDR3 consists of 14 residues. Germline values: CDR1 MGHRA, CDR2 YSYEKL. The CDR3 region has the DNA TGCGCCAGCAGCCAAGACAGGTTAACGAGTGGCTACACCTTC. Its translation: CASSQDRLTSGYTF.

The CDR3 sequence: CASSGAGEETQYF. The CDR3 bases are TGTGCCAGCTCTGGAGCAGGGGAAGAGACCCAGTACTTC. The chain carries TRBV6-1 and TRBJ2-5; the D gene is possibly TRBD1 (6 bases). The V and J ends lost 8 bases and 3 bases respectively, with 13 bases between them. CDR3 length: 13 residues. Germline CDR1 MNHNS, CDR2 SASEGT.

By sample fraction, this clone is large (0.1 to 1%). This chain connects TRBV7-9 to TRBJ2-3, with 13 bases aligning to TRBD2. Germline CDR1 SEHNR, CDR2 FQNEAQ (reference sequence). Trimming cost V 4 bases and J 4 bases; bases outside gene matches: 5. This CDR3 is 16 amino acids long. The CDR3 DNA is TGTGCCAGCAGCTCCGGACTAGCGGGAGTAGCAGATACGCAGTATTTT. Translating gives CASSSGLAGVADTQYF.

J is TRBJ2-5 and V is TRBV7-3, with D possibly TRBD1 on 5 matching bases. The CDR3 is made up of 14 amino acids. The germline CDR1 and CDR2 sequences are SGHTA and FQGTGA. The V end lost 0 bases, the J end lost 4 bases, and 9 bases lay between the germline ends. The CDR3 DNA reads TGTGCCAGCAGCTTAACCGTCCAGGGAGAGACCCAGTACTTC. Amino acids: CASSLTVQGETQYF.

This chain connects TRBV7-6 to TRBJ2-1, with 10 bases fitting TRBD2. This CDR3 has 15 residues. Germline CDR1 reads SGHVS; CDR2 reads FNYEAQ. V lost 0 bases to trimming and J lost 6 bases; unmatched junction nucleotides: 2. The DNA of the CDR3 is TGTGCCAGCAGCTTAGCCCGGACTAGCGGCAATGAGCAGTTCTTC. Its translation is CASSLARTSGNEQFF.

The rearrangement uses TRBV7-3 and TRBJ2-3, with TRBD2 matching over 9 bases. The CDR3 totals 15 residues. Per the germline V gene, CDR1 is SGHTA and CDR2 is FQGTGA. Unmatched junction bases numbered 6, after V lost 3 bases and J lost 5 bases. The CDR3 protein is CASSLGGRAGDTQYF. CDR3 bases: TGTGCCAGCAGCTTGGGCGGGAGGGCTGGAGATACGCAGTATTTT. Variable domain in full (rest from reference TRBV7-3 and TRBJ2-3): GAGVSQTPSNKVTEKGKYVELRCDPISGHTALYWYRQSLGQGPEFLIYFQGTGAADDSGLPNDRFFAVRPEGSVSTLKIQRTERGDSAVYLCASSLGGRAGDTQYFGPGTRLTVL.

This clone showed up just a few times. The CDR3 reads CASRENTEAFF. CDR3 nucleotides: TGTGCCTCTCGGGAGAACACTGAAGCTTTCTTT. This chain links TRBV30 with TRBJ1-1; D is unclear. Germline lookup yields CDR1 GTSNPN and CDR2 SVGIG (reference sequence). There are 11 residues in the CDR3. The V gene lost 7 bases and the J gene lost 1 base, with 7 bases spanning the gap.

This chain links TRBV6-1 with TRBJ1-2; D is possibly TRBD1 (6 bases). This CDR3 contains 13 residues. Trimming shortened V by 4 bases and J by 4 bases, and 10 bases separated the two germline ends. In germline, CDR1 is MNHNS, CDR2 SASEGT. CDR3 in DNA: TGTGCCAGCAGTGGGGACACATTCTATGGCTACACCTTC. It yields the protein CASSGDTFYGYTF.

The chain is built from TRBV6-5 and TRBJ2-5, with 8 nucleotides matching TRBD1. CDR3 length equals 13 residues. Germline assignment: CDR1 MNHEY and CDR2 SVGAGI. The ends lost 6 bases at V and 1 base at J; junction bases unmatched: 1. CDR3 region: CASRDRVQETQYF. The CDR3 DNA is TGTGCCAGCAGGGACAGGGTCCAAGAGACCCAGTACTTC.

The rearrangement links TRBV23-1 to TRBJ2-3; D may be TRBD2 (5 bases). TRBV23-1 is classed as an ORF, of uncertain function. Trimming left V 6 bases short and J 0 bases short, with 13 bases between. The CDR3 extends over 15 amino acids. CDR3 bases: TGCGCCAGCAGCCCCCATCCGGGAAGCACAGATACGCAGTATTTT. Its translation: CASSPHPGSTDTQYF.